This T cell receptor beta chain comes out of a study of cytomegalovirus exposure and HLA in healthy donors. Study-wide context: In an early release, HLA-typed donors contributed about 79 million unique TCR sequences.

The PCR contained 60 Vbeta and 13 Jbeta primers. The repertoire was sequenced with immunoSEQ multiplex PCR; TCRdb's copy has only in-frame clones and lacks some. The top ten clones hold 0.95% to 1.4% of a sample with some 150,000 clones, 60% to 80% of them seen once. The CDR3 length is 13 residues. V lost 0 bases and J lost 6, with 9 bases in between. Germline CDR1 is GTSNPN and CDR2 is SVGIG (reference sequence). The V gene is TRBV30, the J gene TRBJ2-1; D ambiguous. Sequenced: PBMCs. This clonotype originated in a male donor in good health and CMV-seronegative. CDR3 bases: TGTGCCTGGAGTGTGGGCAGTCCCAATGAGCAGTTCTTC. Its protein is CAWSVGSPNEQFF. Full variable domain (outside the CDR3, taken from reference TRBV30 and TRBJ2-1): SQTIHQWPATLVQPVGSPLSLECTVEGTSNPNLYWYRQAAGRGLQLLFYSVGIGQISSEVPQNLSASRPQDRQFILSSKKLLLSDSGFYLCAWSVGSPNEQFFGPGTRLTVL.